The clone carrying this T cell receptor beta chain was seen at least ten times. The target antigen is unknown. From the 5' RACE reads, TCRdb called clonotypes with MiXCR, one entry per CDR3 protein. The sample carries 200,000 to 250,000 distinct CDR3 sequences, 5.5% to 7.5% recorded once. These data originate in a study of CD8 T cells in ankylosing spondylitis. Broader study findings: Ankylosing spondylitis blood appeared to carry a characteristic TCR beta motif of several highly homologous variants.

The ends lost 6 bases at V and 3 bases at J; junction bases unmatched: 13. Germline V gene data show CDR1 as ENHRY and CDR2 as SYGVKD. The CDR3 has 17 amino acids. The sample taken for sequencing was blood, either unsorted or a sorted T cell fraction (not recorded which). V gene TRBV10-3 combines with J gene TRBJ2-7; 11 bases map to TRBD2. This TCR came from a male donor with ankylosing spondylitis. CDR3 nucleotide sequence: TGTGCCATCAGGGTGGGACTAGCGGATTCCAGGGGCTACGAGCAGTACTTC. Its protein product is CAIRVGLADSRGYEQYF.